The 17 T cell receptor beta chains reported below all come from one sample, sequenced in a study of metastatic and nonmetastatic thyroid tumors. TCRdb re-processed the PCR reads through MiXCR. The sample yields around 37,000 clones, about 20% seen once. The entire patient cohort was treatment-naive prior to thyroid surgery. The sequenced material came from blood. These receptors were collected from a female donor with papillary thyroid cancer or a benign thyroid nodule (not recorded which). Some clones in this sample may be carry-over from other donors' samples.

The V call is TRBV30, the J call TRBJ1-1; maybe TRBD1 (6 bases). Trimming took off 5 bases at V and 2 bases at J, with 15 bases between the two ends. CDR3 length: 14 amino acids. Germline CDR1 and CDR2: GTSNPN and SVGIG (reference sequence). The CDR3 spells CAWDTGQLNTEAFF. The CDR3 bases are TGTGCCTGGGACACTGGACAGCTTAACACTGAAGCTTTCTTT.

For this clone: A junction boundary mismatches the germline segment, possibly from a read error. CDR3 in DNA: TGCGCCAGCAGCCATACATTGTTTGATGAAGCTTCCTTT. Its protein product is CASSHTLFDEASF. The V and J genes are TRBV5-1 and TRBJ1-1; D gene uncertain. This CDR3 region has 13 residues. The germline CDR1 and CDR2 sequences are SGHRS and YFSETQ.

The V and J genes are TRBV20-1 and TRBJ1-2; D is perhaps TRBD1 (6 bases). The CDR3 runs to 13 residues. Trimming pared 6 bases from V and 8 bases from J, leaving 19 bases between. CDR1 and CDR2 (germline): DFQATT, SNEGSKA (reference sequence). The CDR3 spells CSAMRGAQEGYTF. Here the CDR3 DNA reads TGCAGTGCCATGAGGGGGGCCCAAGAGGGCTACACCTTC.

CDR3 sequence: CASSPASGGAPPCSYEQYF. The CDR3 DNA reads TGTGCCAGTAGTCCGGCTAGCGGGGGTGCACCTCCGTGCTCCTACGAGCAGTACTTC. The chain has TRBV19 and TRBJ2-7, with 10 positions matching TRBD2. The trim removed 5 bases at V and 0 bases at J, leaving 16 bases unmatched. This CDR3 has 19 amino acids. Looked up from germline, CDR1 is LNHDA and CDR2 is SQIVND (reference sequence). The full variable domain, with the rest looked up from reference TRBV19 and TRBJ2-7, is DGGITQSPKYLFRKEGQNVTLSCEQNLNHDAMYWYRQDPGQGLRLIYYSQIVNDFQKGDIAEGYSVSREKKESFPLTVTSAQKNPTAFYLCASSPASGGAPPCSYEQYFGPGTRLTVT.

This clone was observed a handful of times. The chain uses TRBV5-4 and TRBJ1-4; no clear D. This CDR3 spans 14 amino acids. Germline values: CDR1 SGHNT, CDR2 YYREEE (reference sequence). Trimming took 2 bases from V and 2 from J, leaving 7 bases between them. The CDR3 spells CASSLEPTNEKLFF. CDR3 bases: TGTGCCAGCAGCTTAGAACCTACTAATGAAAAACTGTTTTTT. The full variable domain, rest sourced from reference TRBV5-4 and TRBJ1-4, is ETGVTQSPTHLIKTRGQQVTLRCSSQSGHNTVSWYQQALGQGPQFIFQYYREEENGRGNFPPRFSGLQFPNYSSELNVNALELDDSALYLCASSLEPTNEKLFFGSGTQLSVL.

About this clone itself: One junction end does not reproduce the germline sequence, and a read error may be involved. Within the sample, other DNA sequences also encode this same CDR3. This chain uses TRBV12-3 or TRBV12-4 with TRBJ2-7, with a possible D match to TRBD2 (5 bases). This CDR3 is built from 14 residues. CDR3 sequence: CASSPTRGGHEQYF. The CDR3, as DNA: TGTGCTAGCAGTCCTACCCGGGGTGGCCACGAGCAGTACTTC.

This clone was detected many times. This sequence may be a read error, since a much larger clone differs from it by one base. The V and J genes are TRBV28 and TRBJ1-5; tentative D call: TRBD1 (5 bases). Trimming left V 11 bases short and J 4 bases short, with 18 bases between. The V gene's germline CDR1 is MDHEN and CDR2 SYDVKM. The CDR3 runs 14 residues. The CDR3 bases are TGTGCCCGCGAGGTGGGGGGGGGTAATCAGCCCCAGCATTTT. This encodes CAREVGGGNQPQHF. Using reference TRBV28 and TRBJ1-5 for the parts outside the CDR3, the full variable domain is DVKVTQSSRYLVKRTGEKVFLECVQDMDHENMFWYRQDPGLGLRLIYFSYDVKMKEKGDIPEGYSVSREKKERFSLILESASTNQTSMYLCAREVGGGNQPQHFGDGTRLSIL.

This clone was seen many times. The CDR3 region is CASSVPAGTSGSIAETQYF. In nucleotides, the CDR3 is TGTGCCAGCAGCGTACCTGCGGGGACTAGCGGGAGTATTGCAGAGACCCAGTACTTC. This chain joins TRBV11-1 and TRBJ2-5; 14 nucleotides line up with TRBD2. This CDR3 has 19 amino acids. V lost 5 bases to trimming and J lost 4 bases; unmatched junction nucleotides: 15. Germline assignment: CDR1 SGHAT and CDR2 FQDESV (reference sequence).

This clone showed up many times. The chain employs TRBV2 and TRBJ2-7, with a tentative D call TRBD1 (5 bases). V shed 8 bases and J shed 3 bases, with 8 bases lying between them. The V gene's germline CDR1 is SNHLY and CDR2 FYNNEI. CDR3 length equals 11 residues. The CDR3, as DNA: TGTGCCAGCGATAGGGGCTACGAGCAGTACTTC. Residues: CASDRGYEQYF.

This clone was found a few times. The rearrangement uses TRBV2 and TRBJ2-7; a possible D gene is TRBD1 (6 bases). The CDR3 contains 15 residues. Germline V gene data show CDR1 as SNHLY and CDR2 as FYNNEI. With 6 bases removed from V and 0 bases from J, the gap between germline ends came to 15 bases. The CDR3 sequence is CASRYRDTASYEQYF. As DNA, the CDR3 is TGTGCCAGCAGATACCGGGACACCGCCTCCTACGAGCAGTACTTC. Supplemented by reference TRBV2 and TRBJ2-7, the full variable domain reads EPEVTQTPSHQVTQMGQEVILRCVPISNHLYFYWYRQILGQKVEFLVSFYNNEISEKSEIFDDQFSVERPDGSNFTLKIRSTKLEDSAMYFCASRYRDTASYEQYFGPGTRLTVT.

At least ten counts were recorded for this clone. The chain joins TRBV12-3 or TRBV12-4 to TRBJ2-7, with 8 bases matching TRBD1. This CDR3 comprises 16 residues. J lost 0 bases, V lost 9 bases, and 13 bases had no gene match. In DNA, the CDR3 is TGTGCCAGGAGCAAAACAGGGGGACAGTACTCCTACGAGCAGTACTTC. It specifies CARSKTGGQYSYEQYF.

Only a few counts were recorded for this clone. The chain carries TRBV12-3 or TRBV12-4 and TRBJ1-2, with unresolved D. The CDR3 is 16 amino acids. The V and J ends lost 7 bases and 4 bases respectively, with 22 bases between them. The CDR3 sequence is CASIPPAHGGSYGYTF. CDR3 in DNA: TGTGCCAGCATTCCCCCCGCTCACGGAGGGAGCTATGGCTACACCTTC.

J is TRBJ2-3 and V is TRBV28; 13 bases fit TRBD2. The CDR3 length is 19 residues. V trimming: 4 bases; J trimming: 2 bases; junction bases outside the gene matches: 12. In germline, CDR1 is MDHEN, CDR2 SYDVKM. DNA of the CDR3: TGTGCCAGCAGTTCCGGGACTAGCGGGACAGGCACCCCCACAGATACGCAGTATTTT. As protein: CASSSGTSGTGTPTDTQYF.

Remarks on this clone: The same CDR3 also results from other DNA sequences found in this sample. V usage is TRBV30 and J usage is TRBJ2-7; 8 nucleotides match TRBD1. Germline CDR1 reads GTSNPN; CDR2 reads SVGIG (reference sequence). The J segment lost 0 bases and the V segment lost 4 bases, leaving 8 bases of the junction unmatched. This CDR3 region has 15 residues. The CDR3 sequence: CAWTTGTGGSYEQYF. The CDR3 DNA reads TGTGCCTGGACTACAGGGACAGGTGGCTCCTACGAGCAGTACTTC.

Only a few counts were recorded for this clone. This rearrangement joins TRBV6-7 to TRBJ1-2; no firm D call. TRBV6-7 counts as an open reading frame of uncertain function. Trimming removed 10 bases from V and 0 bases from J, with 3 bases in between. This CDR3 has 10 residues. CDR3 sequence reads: CATPNYGYTF. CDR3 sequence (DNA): TGTGCCACCCCTAACTATGGCTACACCTTC.

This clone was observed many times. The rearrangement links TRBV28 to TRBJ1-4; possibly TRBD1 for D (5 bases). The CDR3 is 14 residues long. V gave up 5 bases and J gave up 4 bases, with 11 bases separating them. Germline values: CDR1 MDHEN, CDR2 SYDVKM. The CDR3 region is CASSAQGNNEKLFF. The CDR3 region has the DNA TGTGCCAGCAGTGCCCAGGGTAATAATGAAAAACTGTTTTTT.

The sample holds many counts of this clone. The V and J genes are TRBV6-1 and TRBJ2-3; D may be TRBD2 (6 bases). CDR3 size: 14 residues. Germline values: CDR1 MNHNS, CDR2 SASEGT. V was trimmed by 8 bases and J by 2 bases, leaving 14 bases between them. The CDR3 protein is CASVGGEITDTQYF. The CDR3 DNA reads TGTGCCAGCGTAGGCGGGGAGATCACAGATACGCAGTATTTT.